The entry that follows covers one TCR beta chain sequence. Its antigen has not been determined. Base qualities are missing; no much larger clone stands one base away. These data belong to a study of blood T cell repertoires in COVID-19 (dated by TCRdb to the early 2020s). Notes on the research overall: Samples covering the acute and convalescent phases of COVID-19 were provided by collaborators in the United States, Italy and Spain. The prospective study material was composed of cDNA or gDNA derived from T cells, B-cell-depleted T cells, or PBMCs. Deeply sampled blood TCRbeta repertoires from subjects exposed to, actively infected with, or recovered from COVID-19 were included in the dataset. A freely available public database, intended as a resource for researchers studying the immune response to SARS-CoV-2, is where the repertoires were released. The samples were drawn from two sources: the first 160 participants of the ongoing ImmuneRACE study, and 1,000 to 1,500 subjects contributed by 6 global collaborators. Nearly every sample came with metadata listing a de-identified subject ID, COVID-19 status, age in years and sex. Where available, HLA class I and class II types were obtained from metadata supplied by the sample provider rather than from assay-based typing.

General study outcomes and caveats: The amount of clinical and demographic metadata varied by source and participant and was provided uncurated.

Each collaborating institution followed its own protocols to collect whole blood in K2EDTA tubes. Collaborator samples were shipped for TCRbeta analysis as frozen whole blood, isolated PBMCs, or DNA extracted from either sample type. TCRbeta CDR3 regions were amplified from genomic DNA by means of the immunoSEQ Assay, a bias-controlled multiplex PCR. Per the source publication's procedure: Within the assay, amplification of reference gene primers was used to estimate how many nucleated cells each sample contained. To quantify the absolute abundance of each unique TCRbeta CDR3 rearrangement, sequence reads were collapsed and filtered. For each sample, productive Simpson clonality was calculated as the square root of Simpson's diversity index across productive rearrangements. The source is immuneACCESS, and TCRdb retained only in-frame sequences with V and J called. Part of the clones is not carried over; for the studies checked, unresolved V genes explain less than half of this, and the remainder is unexplained. For V, J and clone size, that table is used; D and trimming come from the DNA. Recorded for this sample are about 130,000 clones; around 87% of them occurred a single time. Clones ranked in the top ten supply approximately 3.3% of the sample.

The CDR3 covers 15 residues, taking in both the cysteine and the phenylalanine. Kept here is only the CDR3 DNA, which spans 45 bases and is read in frame from base 1. Trimming removed 2 bases from V and 5 bases from J; the gene matches leave 6 bases unexplained. CDR1 and CDR2 are drawn from the germline V gene (reference sequence): LGHDT, YNNKEL. The receptor's source is a woman aged 60-75 years with acute or convalescent COVID-19. The sequence links TRBV3-1 (or the pseudogene TRBV3-2) to TRBJ2-5; TRBD2 matches 9 bases in the middle. The sequenced sample was peripheral blood. The DNA sequence reads TGTGCCAGCAGCCAAAATAGCGGGAGTTATGAGACCCAGTACTTC. This encodes CASSQNSGSYETQYF.